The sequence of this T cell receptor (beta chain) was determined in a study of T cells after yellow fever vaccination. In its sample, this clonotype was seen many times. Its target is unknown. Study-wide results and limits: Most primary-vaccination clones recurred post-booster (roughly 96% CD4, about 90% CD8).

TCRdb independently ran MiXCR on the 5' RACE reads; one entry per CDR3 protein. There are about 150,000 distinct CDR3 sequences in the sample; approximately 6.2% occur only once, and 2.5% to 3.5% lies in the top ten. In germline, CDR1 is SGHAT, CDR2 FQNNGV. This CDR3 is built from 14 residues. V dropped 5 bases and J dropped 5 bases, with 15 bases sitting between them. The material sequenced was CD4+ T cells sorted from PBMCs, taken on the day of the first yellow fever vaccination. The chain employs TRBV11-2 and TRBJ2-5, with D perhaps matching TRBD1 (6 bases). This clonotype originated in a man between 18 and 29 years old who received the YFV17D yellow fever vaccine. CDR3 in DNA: TGTGCCAGCAGCGGTGAGACAGGTTGGGAGACCCAGTACTTC. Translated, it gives CASSGETGWETQYF.